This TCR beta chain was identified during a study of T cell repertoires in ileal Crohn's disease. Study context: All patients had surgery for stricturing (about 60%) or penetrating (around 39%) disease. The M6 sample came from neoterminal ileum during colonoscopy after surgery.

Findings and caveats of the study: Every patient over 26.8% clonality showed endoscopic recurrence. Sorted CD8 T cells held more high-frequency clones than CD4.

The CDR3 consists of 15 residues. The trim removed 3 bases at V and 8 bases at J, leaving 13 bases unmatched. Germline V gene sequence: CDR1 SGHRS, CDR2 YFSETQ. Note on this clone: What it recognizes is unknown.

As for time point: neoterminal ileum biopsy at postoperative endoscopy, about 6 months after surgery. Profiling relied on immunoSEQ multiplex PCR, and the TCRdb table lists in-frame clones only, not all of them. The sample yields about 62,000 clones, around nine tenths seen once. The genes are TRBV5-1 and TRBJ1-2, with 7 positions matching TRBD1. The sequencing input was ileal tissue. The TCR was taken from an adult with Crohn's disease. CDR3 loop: CASSSWTGSSDGYTF. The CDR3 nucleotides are TGCGCCAGCAGCTCCTGGACAGGTTCCTCCGACGGCTACACCTTC.